These 23 T cell receptor beta chains were all obtained from the same sample, sequenced in a study of blood T cell repertoires in COVID-19 (TCRdb year 2020). The library was prepared using the immunoSEQ multiplex PCR assay. Not all clones reach the TCRdb copy of this immuneACCESS table, which keeps in-frame sequences only. Checked studies attribute under half of the gap to unresolved V genes and leave the rest unexplained. The table for this sample lists a few hundred thousand clones; about 86% of them were counted only once. Under 2.5% of the sample is in the top ten clones. The specimen sequenced was peripheral blood. The receptors derive from a man under 40 with active or convalescent COVID-19.

CDR3 region: CASSEGLQVPPGGAGELFF. Here the CDR3 DNA reads TGTGCCAGCAGCGAGGGCCTACAGGTACCCCCCGGGGGGGCCGGGGAGCTGTTTTTT. The V gene is TRBV9, the J gene TRBJ2-2; 8 nucleotides line up with TRBD2. CDR3 length: 19 residues. CDR1 is SGDLS and CDR2 is YYNGEE in the germline V gene. Losses at the gene ends were 3 bases for V and 6 bases for J; bases not matched to a gene: 19.

The genes are TRBV18 and TRBJ1-4, with TRBD1 identical over 7 bases. The germline CDR1 and CDR2 sequences are KGHSH and LQKENI. This CDR3 has 15 residues. With V trimmed by 4 bases and J by 8 bases, 10 bases remained unmatched. The CDR3 spells CASSHSQQGKEKLFF. Here the CDR3 DNA reads TGTGCCAGCTCACACTCTCAACAGGGGAAAGAAAAACTGTTTTTT.

The CDR3 DNA reads TGTGCCAGCACGGGTGGAGGGGTAGGAAACACCATATATTTT. This codes for CASTGGGVGNTIYF. This chain joins TRBV6-5 and TRBJ1-3; maybe TRBD1 (5 bases). This CDR3 contains 14 residues. CDR1 and CDR2 (germline): MNHEY, SVGAGI. V lost 7 bases, J lost 4 bases, and 14 bases lay in between.

In this sample, this clone turned up once. This chain joins TRBV6-2 or TRBV6-3 and TRBJ1-5; possibly TRBD1 for D (5 bases). Trimming cost V 4 bases and J 2 bases, with 12 bases left between them. Germline assignment: CDR1 MNHEY and CDR2 SVGEGT. There are 15 residues in the CDR3. The CDR3 bases are TGTGCCAGCAGTTGGAGAGGGGAGGGCAATCAGCCCCAGCATTTT. As protein: CASSWRGEGNQPQHF.

The rearrangement joins TRBV5-1 to TRBJ2-2; TRBD2 aligns across 8 bases. CDR1 is SGHRS and CDR2 is YFSETQ in the germline V gene. This CDR3 has 16 residues. The J segment lost 4 bases and the V segment lost 2 bases, leaving 7 bases of the junction unmatched. DNA of the CDR3: TGCGCCAGCAGCTTCACTACGGGGGGGCTCACCGGGGAGCTGTTTTTT. This codes for CASSFTTGGLTGELFF.

V is TRBV10-3 and J is TRBJ2-5; 10 positions agree with TRBD1. Germline values: CDR1 ENHRY, CDR2 SYGVKD. V shed 6 bases and J 5 bases; nucleotides not matched to a gene: 6. The CDR3 contains 14 residues. The CDR3 loop is CAIRSGTGDETQYF. The DNA for the CDR3 is TGTGCCATCAGAAGCGGGACAGGGGACGAGACCCAGTACTTC.

This CDR3 reads CAWRAEGDGYTF. Here the CDR3 DNA reads TGTGCCTGGAGGGCGGAAGGGGATGGCTACACCTTC. The chain recombines TRBV30 with TRBJ1-2, with D possibly TRBD1 on 5 matching bases. The CDR3 runs 12 residues. With 3 bases removed from V and 6 bases from J, the gap between germline ends came to 11 bases. Germline-derived CDR1 and CDR2 are GTSNPN and SVGIG (reference sequence).

This clone was picked up a small number of times. The rearrangement uses TRBV29-1 and TRBJ1-3; D unresolved. Between the trimmed V and J ends, which lost 5 bases and 4 bases, there was a span of 15 bases. The V gene's germline CDR1 is SQVTM and CDR2 ANQGSEA. CDR3 length equals 14 residues. The DNA for the CDR3 is TGCAGCGTTACCCCGGCCGCGGGGGGAAACACCATATATTTT. It yields the protein CSVTPAAGGNTIYF.

There are a few counts of this clone. This chain uses TRBV11-2 with TRBJ2-1; D is perhaps TRBD1 (6 bases). In germline, CDR1 is SGHAT, CDR2 FQNNGV. The V end lost 5 bases, the J end lost 9 bases, and 14 bases lay between the germline ends. The CDR3 has 13 amino acids. The CDR3 loop is CASSTEPQGEQFF. CDR3 sequence (DNA): TGTGCCAGCAGCACAGAACCACAGGGTGAGCAGTTCTTC.

This chain connects TRBV6-6 to TRBJ2-3; maybe TRBD1 (5 bases). CDR1 and CDR2 from the germline V gene are MNHNY and SVGAGI (reference sequence). The germline V and J ends were trimmed by 6 bases and 2 bases, with 12 bases remaining between them. The CDR3 covers 14 residues. CDR3 loop: CASSPRQLTDTQYF. The DNA of the CDR3 is TGTGCCAGCAGCCCTAGACAGCTCACAGATACGCAGTATTTT.

This chain links TRBV30 with TRBJ1-2; a weak D match, TRBD1 (6 bases). Germline loops: CDR1 GTSNPN, CDR2 SVGIG (reference sequence). The V end lost 5 bases, the J end lost 4 bases, and 20 bases lay between the germline ends. The CDR3 length is 15 residues. CDR3 bases: TGTGCCTGGGGACCGGGGACACCCCCATTCTATGGCTACACCTTC. Protein: CAWGPGTPPFYGYTF. Together with reference TRBV30 and TRBJ1-2, the CDR3 gives the full variable domain: SQTIHQWPATLVQPVGSPLSLECTVEGTSNPNLYWYRQAAGRGLQLLFYSVGIGQISSEVPQNLSASRPQDRQFILSSKKLLLSDSGFYLCAWGPGTPPFYGYTFGSGTRLTVV.

This clone occurred a few times. This chain connects TRBV4-2 to TRBJ1-5; the D gene is possibly TRBD1 (6 bases). With 2 bases removed from V and 0 bases from J, the gap between germline ends came to 8 bases. The CDR3 runs to 15 residues. Germline V gene sequence: CDR1 LGHNA, CDR2 YNFKEQ. The CDR3 region is CASSQYRDSNQPQHF. For the CDR3, the DNA is TGTGCCAGCAGCCAATACAGGGATAGCAATCAGCCCCAGCATTTT.

V usage is TRBV5-4 and J usage is TRBJ2-3, with a tentative D call TRBD1 (6 bases). The germline V gene has CDR1 SGHNT and CDR2 YYREEE (reference sequence). The CDR3 consists of 15 residues. V was shortened by 1 base and J by 6 bases, with 15 bases between the two germline ends. The CDR3 DNA sequence: TGTGCCAGCAGCTTGAACGGGGACAAGAGCGATACGCAGTATTTT. It translates to CASSLNGDKSDTQYF.

V gene TRBV6-1 combines with J gene TRBJ2-3, with 8 bases matching TRBD2. CDR1 MNHNS and CDR2 SASEGT come from the germline V gene. The CDR3 sequence is 17 residues long. With 2 bases clipped from V and 2 bases from J, the junction kept 9 bases outside the gene matches. This CDR3 is CASSENSGGGLTDTQYF. Written as DNA, the CDR3 is TGTGCCAGCAGTGAAAATTCTGGCGGGGGGCTCACAGATACGCAGTATTTT.

The CDR3 DNA is TGTGCCAGCAGTTCTCAGGGCGGACCTAATGAAAAACTGTTTTTT. Protein: CASSSQGGPNEKLFF. The chain couples TRBV6-5 to TRBJ1-4; a possible D gene is TRBD1 (5 bases). V lost 4 bases and J 3 bases, leaving 12 bases between the germline ends. CDR3 size: 15 residues. The V gene's germline CDR1 is MNHEY and CDR2 SVGAGI.

The gene calls are TRBV5-5 and TRBJ1-2; D is unresolved. V was cut by 5 bases and J by 7 bases, with 24 bases left in between. The length of the CDR3 is 16 residues. Germline V gene data show CDR1 as SGHKS and CDR2 as YYEKEE (reference sequence). The CDR3 loop reads CASRVSPGNSLSGYTF. CDR3 DNA: TGTGCCAGCAGGGTAAGCCCCGGGAACAGCCTGTCTGGCTACACCTTC.

This chain links TRBV9 with TRBJ1-6; the match to TRBD1 covers 7 bases. CDR1 and CDR2 (germline): SGDLS, YYNGEE. CDR3 length: 16 amino acids. J gave up 5 bases and V 2 bases, and 7 bases lay outside the gene matches. CDR3 loop: CASSVTPGTDNSPLHF. As DNA, the CDR3 is TGTGCCAGCAGCGTCACGCCGGGGACAGATAATTCACCCCTCCACTTT.

This chain uses TRBV9 with TRBJ2-1; the D gene is possibly TRBD1 (5 bases). CDR3 length: 13 residues. Trimming took 3 bases from V and 8 from J, leaving 12 bases between them. The germline gives CDR1 SGDLS, CDR2 YYNGEE. CDR3 coding DNA: TGTGCCAGCAGCGAGTTAGCAGGGCATGAGCAGTTCTTC. Translation: CASSELAGHEQFF.

This clone was detected once. The chain has TRBV12-3 or TRBV12-4 and TRBJ2-4; D perhaps matches TRBD2 (6 bases). This CDR3 is built from 13 residues. V was cut by 5 bases and J by 8 bases, with 13 bases left in between. The CDR3 coding sequence is TGTGCCAGCAGTCCCGGGGAGCGGGACATTCAGTACTTC. As protein: CASSPGERDIQYF.

The rearrangement uses TRBV13 and TRBJ2-3, with 9 positions matching TRBD2. CDR3 size: 16 residues. The V gene end was trimmed by 2 bases and the J gene end by 4 bases; junction bases not matched to a gene: 7. Germline-derived CDR1 and CDR2 are PRHDT and FYEKMQ (reference sequence). DNA of the CDR3: TGTGCCAGCAGCTTAAGTTGGGCGGGGGGGTCAGATACGCAGTATTTT. The encoded protein is CASSLSWAGGSDTQYF.

The chain joins TRBV6-5 to TRBJ1-2, with D perhaps matching TRBD1 (6 bases). Per germline, CDR1 MNHEY and CDR2 SVGAGI. Trimming left V 7 bases short and J 4 bases short, with 16 bases between. The CDR3 consists of 14 residues. As DNA, the CDR3 is TGTGCCAGCATCGACCGGGGGGCAGGCTATGGCTACACCTTC. Its translation: CASIDRGAGYGYTF.

For the CDR3, the DNA is TGCGCCAGCAGCGTCGGACAGGGCCGTGGCTACACCTTC. Translating gives CASSVGQGRGYTF. The rearrangement links TRBV5-1 to TRBJ1-2, with 8 bases aligning to TRBD1. CDR1 and CDR2 (germline): SGHRS, YFSETQ. The junction had 6 bases not matched to a gene; V was cut back by 4 bases and J by 7 bases. There are 13 residues in the CDR3.

The genes are TRBV5-1 and TRBJ2-7; TRBD2 matches 14 bases. V was clipped by 7 bases and J by 4 bases; unmatched bases: 7. CDR3 length equals 15 residues. The germline gives CDR1 SGHRS, CDR2 YFSETQ. CDR3 protein: CASSSGTSGGYEQYF. CDR3 sequence (DNA): TGCGCCAGCTCTTCCGGGACTAGCGGGGGATACGAGCAGTACTTC.